Below are 18 T cell receptor beta chains sequenced from a single sample in a study of blood T cell repertoires in COVID-19. TCRdb's table, derived via immunoSEQ multiplex PCR, lists solely in-frame clones and lacks some. The sample consists of approximately 44,000 clones, 80% to 90% of them appearing once. Sequenced sample: peripheral blood. The receptors derive from a woman in her 40s with acute or convalescent COVID-19.

V usage is TRBV5-1 and J usage is TRBJ1-1; 9 bases fit TRBD1. V was clipped by 4 bases and J by 5 bases; unmatched bases: 6. The CDR3 runs to 14 residues. Germline V gene data show CDR1 as SGHRS and CDR2 as YFSETQ. CDR3 DNA sequence: TGCGCCAGCAGCCCGACAGGGGGAAAAACTGAAGCTTTCTTT. It specifies CASSPTGGKTEAFF.

This sequence joins TRBV11-1 and TRBJ1-6; 7 bases are a match to TRBD1. Germline V gene lookup returns CDR1 SGHAT and CDR2 FQDESV (reference sequence). V shed 2 bases, J shed 9 bases, and the junction held 4 bases outside the gene matches. This CDR3 contains 14 residues. Written as DNA, the CDR3 is TGTGCCAGCAGCTTAAACAGGGGATCTTCACCCCTCCACTTT. Its translation: CASSLNRGSSPLHF.

V gene TRBV10-1 combines with J gene TRBJ2-1; D ambiguous. CDR1 is WNHNN, CDR2 SYGVQD, per germline (reference sequence). The CDR3 is made up of 17 amino acids. Trimming removed 4 bases at V and 4 bases at J, with 20 bases between. The CDR3 sequence is CASSGFIIASKYNEQFF. The CDR3 nucleotides are TGCGCCAGCAGTGGGTTTATTATAGCAAGTAAGTACAATGAGCAGTTCTTC.

V usage is TRBV28 and J usage is TRBJ2-7; TRBD2 matches 13 bases. CDR1 and CDR2 (germline): MDHEN, SYDVKM. Unmatched junction bases numbered 13, after V lost 7 bases and J lost 7 bases. The CDR3 sequence is 16 residues long. The CDR3 loop reads CASKKGTSGRAGEQYF. CDR3 in DNA: TGTGCCAGCAAAAAGGGAACTAGCGGGAGGGCCGGGGAGCAGTACTTC.

This chain connects TRBV6-2 or TRBV6-3 to TRBJ1-1; possibly TRBD1 for D (5 bases). V was shortened by 5 bases and J by 7 bases, with 11 bases between the two germline ends. The V gene's germline CDR1 is MNHEY and CDR2 SVGEGT. CDR3 length equals 12 residues. CDR3 sequence reads: CASSPQEGEAFF. CDR3 bases: TGTGCCAGCAGTCCACAGGAGGGTGAAGCTTTCTTT.

This clone was recorded once. The chain joins TRBV24-1 to TRBJ2-7; maybe TRBD1 (6 bases). Deletions cut 5 bases from V and 0 bases from J, with 10 bases between. The germline CDR1 and CDR2 sequences are KGHDR and SFDVKD. The CDR3 is made up of 14 amino acids. The CDR3 nucleotides read TGTGCCACCAGTGGTGGACAGTTCTCCTACGAGCAGTACTTC. This translates into CATSGGQFSYEQYF.

This chain uses TRBV19 with TRBJ1-5, with 7 bases fitting TRBD1. CDR1 LNHDA and CDR2 SQIVND come from the germline V gene (reference sequence). The trim removed 4 bases at V and 7 bases at J, leaving 4 bases unmatched. The CDR3 has 13 residues. The DNA of the CDR3 is TGTGCCAGTAGTACCGACAGGGCCCAGCCCCAGCATTTT. The encoded protein is CASSTDRAQPQHF.

This clone is a singleton in its sample. The V gene is TRBV14, the J gene TRBJ1-5; D remains unclear. V gave up 4 bases and J gave up 5 bases, with 9 bases separating them. This CDR3 is built from 13 residues. The germline V gene has CDR1 SGHDN and CDR2 FVKESK. This CDR3 reads CASSRGRYQPQHF. CDR3 DNA: TGTGCCAGCAGCCGAGGCCGTTATCAGCCCCAGCATTTT.

V and J are TRBV6-4 and TRBJ2-1, with 9 bases aligning to TRBD1. This CDR3 contains 17 residues. Germline lookup yields CDR1 MRHNA and CDR2 SNTAGT. Trimming at V came to 4 bases and at J to 3 bases, leaving 10 bases not matched to a gene. The CDR3: CASSGRQGGTIYNEQFF. The CDR3 nucleotides read TGTGCCAGCAGTGGGCGACAGGGGGGAACTATCTACAATGAGCAGTTCTTC.

The chain is built from TRBV27 and TRBJ1-1; D may be TRBD1 (6 bases). The length of the CDR3 is 15 residues. The V gene lost 5 bases and the J gene lost 5 bases, with 18 bases spanning the gap. CDR1 MNHEY and CDR2 SMNVEV come from the germline V gene (reference sequence). CDR3 region: CASSEPAQGLTEAFF. The CDR3 nucleotides are TGTGCCAGCAGTGAGCCGGCACAGGGTTTAACTGAAGCTTTCTTT.

This chain uses TRBV28 with TRBJ1-1; 7 bases map to TRBD1. The CDR3 totals 15 residues. The germline V gene has CDR1 MDHEN and CDR2 SYDVKM. V dropped 8 bases and J dropped 0; count of bases not matched to a gene: 9. The CDR3 DNA reads as TGTGCCAGCTACACCACAGGGGCCCTGAACACTGAAGCTTTCTTT. It is translated as CASYTTGALNTEAFF.

This chain connects TRBV4-1 to TRBJ2-7; 7 bases align to TRBD2. This CDR3 region has 16 residues. Germline V lookup: CDR1 MGHRA, CDR2 YSYEKL. Trimming at V came to 0 bases and at J to 0 bases, leaving 5 bases not matched to a gene. This chain's CDR3 is CASSQDFQRGSYEQYF. CDR3 DNA: TGCGCCAGCAGCCAAGATTTTCAGCGGGGCTCCTACGAGCAGTACTTC.

J is TRBJ2-2 and V is TRBV11-1; possibly TRBD1 for D (7 bases). This CDR3 has 16 amino acids. CDR1 SGHAT and CDR2 FQDESV come from the germline V gene (reference sequence). The V end was cut by 5 bases, the J end by 6 bases, with 19 bases between. The CDR3 sequence: CASSLSGQGGPGELFF. The CDR3 DNA follows: TGTGCCAGCAGCCTTAGTGGCCAGGGGGGCCCCGGGGAGCTGTTTTTT.

The chain employs TRBV5-1 and TRBJ2-1; TRBD2 agrees at 14 bases. With 4 bases clipped from V and 0 bases from J, the junction kept 9 bases outside the gene matches. The CDR3 runs 19 residues. Germline loops: CDR1 SGHRS, CDR2 YFSETQ. CDR3 region: CASSPEGLAGANSYNEQFF. The CDR3 DNA follows: TGCGCCAGCAGCCCGGAGGGACTAGCGGGGGCCAACTCCTACAATGAGCAGTTCTTC.

This rearrangement joins TRBV29-1 to TRBJ1-1; D remains unclear. V gave up 6 bases and J gave up 1 base, with 15 bases separating them. The CDR3 extends over 14 amino acids. Germline lookup yields CDR1 SQVTM and CDR2 ANQGSEA. The CDR3 region is CSVATNLQNTEAFF. The CDR3 DNA follows: TGCAGCGTCGCTACCAACCTCCAGAACACTGAAGCTTTCTTT.

With regard to this clone: Since no conserved phenylalanine or tryptophan closes the CDR3, a read error is the likely cause. The DNA is left out, because the CDR3 cannot be placed on it with certainty; the CDR3 is given as TCRdb lists it. J is TRBJ1-2 and V is TRBV6-5; no check of the table's D call, TRBD1, against the DNA was made. Termini included, the CDR3 measures 10 amino acids. From germline, CDR1 is MNHEY and CDR2 SVGAGI. The CDR3 region is CASSSSTGEH.

The CDR3 nucleotides read TGTGCCAGCAGCTTTTCGCGCAATGAGCAGTTCTTC. Protein product: CASSFSRNEQFF. This chain uses TRBV5-6 with TRBJ2-1, with D uncertain. CDR3 length: 12 residues. The V gene lost 2 bases and the J gene lost 6 bases, with 6 bases spanning the gap. Germline V CDR1 and CDR2: SGHDT, YYEEEE.

The V and J genes are TRBV29-1 and TRBJ2-7; perhaps TRBD1 as D (6 bases). Trimming removed 4 bases at V and 9 bases at J, with 10 bases between. The CDR3 loop spans 10 amino acids. The germline V gene encodes CDR1 SQVTM and CDR2 ANQGSEA. The CDR3: CSVVGGGQYF. CDR3 DNA: TGCAGCGTTGTTGGGGGCGGGCAGTACTTC.